This T cell receptor (beta chain) was captured in a study of T cell responses to AZD1222 COVID-19 vaccine. Findings and limits, study-wide: Epitopes outside B.1.351 and B.1.1.7 mutated regions reportedly drew nearly half of spike TCRs.

Comments on this clone: Its matching antigen is unknown.

The assay was immunoSEQ multiplex PCR, and TCRdb's table has in-frame clones only and misses some. The top ten clones hold approximately 5.4% of a sample with 90,000 to 150,000 clones, 70% to 90% of them seen once. Trimming pared 2 bases from V and 1 base from J, leaving 8 bases between. Looked up from germline, CDR1 is MNHEY and CDR2 is SVGAGI. This CDR3 region has 14 residues. The sample was peripheral blood, taken on day 0 of AZD1222 vaccination. The TCR sequence derives from an adult in good health. V usage is TRBV6-5 and J usage is TRBJ1-1, with a weak D call TRBD1 (5 bases). Here the CDR3 reads CASSYLDKNTEAFF. The CDR3 nucleotides are TGTGCCAGCAGTTACCTGGACAAGAACACTGAAGCTTTCTTT.